Presented here are 18 T cell receptor beta chains from one specimen sequenced in a study of blood T cell repertoires in COVID-19. The method was immunoSEQ multiplex PCR; TCRdb's version includes in-frame clones alone and lacks a portion of them. The data show about 290,000 clones, about nine tenths seen once. The material sequenced was PBMCs or T cells enriched from blood (not recorded which). The receptors derive from a middle-aged woman who had recovered from COVID-19.

The chain uses TRBV3-1 (or the pseudogene TRBV3-2) and TRBJ1-2; D is unresolved. Germline assignment: CDR1 LGHDT and CDR2 YNNKEL (reference sequence). CDR3 length: 13 amino acids. The V end was cut by 3 bases, the J end by 8 bases, with 13 bases between. The CDR3, as DNA: TGTGCCAGCAGCCAGGTAGATGGAGGCGGCTACACCTTC. Protein sequence: CASSQVDGGGYTF.

This chain connects TRBV6-5 to TRBJ2-1, with TRBD1 identical over 8 bases. The CDR3 length is 13 residues. The trim removed 6 bases at V and 6 bases at J, leaving 4 bases unmatched. CDR1 and CDR2 from the germline V gene are MNHEY and SVGAGI. In nucleotides, the CDR3 is TGTGCCAGCAGAGCGGACAGGGTCAATGAGCAGTTCTTC. Residues: CASRADRVNEQFF.

The V and J genes are TRBV19 and TRBJ1-4; 9 nucleotides align to TRBD1. V dropped 3 bases and J dropped 8; count of bases not matched to a gene: 4. The germline gives CDR1 LNHDA, CDR2 SQIVND (reference sequence). CDR3 length: 14 amino acids. The CDR3 DNA reads as TGTGCCAGTAGTATGGGACAGGGTTTCGAAAAACTGTTTTTT. This encodes CASSMGQGFEKLFF.

Comments on this clone: Other DNA sequences of this sample code for an identical CDR3. CDR3 loop: CASSLDRLNSPLHF. The CDR3 DNA is TGTGCCAGCTCACTTGACAGGCTAAATTCACCCCTCCACTTT. This chain links TRBV18 with TRBJ1-6, with D possibly being TRBD1 (6 bases). This CDR3 spans 14 amino acids. The ends were cut back, 4 bases at V and 7 bases at J, with 11 bases in the middle. CDR1 and CDR2 from the germline V gene are KGHSH and LQKENI.

This clone was observed a handful of times. V gene TRBV2 combines with J gene TRBJ1-5; 11 bases fit TRBD1. This CDR3 has 16 residues. Germline-derived CDR1 and CDR2 are SNHLY and FYNNEI. V lost 6 bases and J lost 2; bases outside the gene matches: 6. The CDR3 nucleotides read TGTGCCAGCAGGGGGGACAGGGGGAACGGCAATCAGCCCCAGCATTTT. Protein: CASRGDRGNGNQPQHF.

The V call is TRBV19, the J call TRBJ1-4; D unclear. The germline V and J ends were trimmed by 5 bases and 0 bases, with 10 bases remaining between them. The germline CDR1 and CDR2 sequences are LNHDA and SQIVND (reference sequence). This CDR3 has 15 residues. CDR3 sequence: CASSEEFATNEKLFF. The CDR3 bases are TGTGCCAGTAGTGAAGAGTTTGCAACTAATGAAAAACTGTTTTTT.

The rearrangement joins TRBV11-2 to TRBJ2-2; 14 bases fit TRBD2. V was clipped by 8 bases and J by 7 bases; unmatched bases: 9. Germline V CDR1 and CDR2: SGHAT, FQNNGV. CDR3 size: 16 residues. CDR3 nucleotides: TGTGCCAGCGCCTCCGGGACTAGCGGGAGTAACGGGGAGCTGTTTTTT. It translates to CASASGTSGSNGELFF.

The chain has TRBV6-2 or TRBV6-3 and TRBJ2-7; maybe TRBD2 (5 bases). Germline CDR1 and CDR2: MNHEY and SVGEGT. Trimming took off 0 bases at V and 11 bases at J, with 11 bases between the two ends. The CDR3 runs 12 residues. The CDR3, as DNA: TGTGCCAGCAGTTACTCCCCCCGGGAAAAGTACTTC. It translates to CASSYSPREKYF.

The V gene is TRBV21-1, the J gene TRBJ2-1; the D call TRBD2 from the table was never checked on the DNA. TRBV21-1 is described as a pseudogene. This CDR3 has 16 amino acids. The CDR3 DNA follows: TGTGCCAGCAGGGGGGATGTGAGGCGGAGGGTGGATGAGCAGTTCTTC. Encoded protein: CASRGDVRRRVDEQFF.

The chain uses TRBV4-1 and TRBJ1-2, with a possible D match to TRBD1 (5 bases). Trimming left V 1 base short and J 3 bases short, with 9 bases between. The CDR3 is 14 residues long. Germline CDR1 reads MGHRA; CDR2 reads YSYEKL. The CDR3 here is CASSQVQADYGYTF. For the CDR3, the DNA is TGCGCCAGCAGCCAAGTACAGGCGGACTATGGCTACACCTTC.

This rearrangement joins TRBV7-2 to TRBJ2-3; 11 nucleotides agree with TRBD2. V was clipped by 1 base and J by 2 bases; unmatched bases: 8. This CDR3 comprises 18 residues. From germline, CDR1 is SGHTA and CDR2 FQGNSA. Here the CDR3 reads CASSLDWTSGRITDTQYF. CDR3 coding DNA: TGTGCCAGCAGCTTAGACTGGACTAGCGGGCGGATCACAGATACGCAGTATTTT.

The J gene is TRBJ1-5, the V gene TRBV18, with a possible D match to TRBD1 (5 bases). CDR1 KGHSH and CDR2 LQKENI come from the germline V gene. Trimming removed 5 bases at V and 6 bases at J, with 14 bases between. CDR3 length: 14 amino acids. The CDR3, as DNA: TGTGCCAGCTCAGCTGCGGGGGGGGGTCAGCCCCAGCATTTT. Its protein product is CASSAAGGGQPQHF.

Here the CDR3 reads CASATGLSEAFF. CDR3 DNA: TGTGCCAGTGCGACAGGGTTATCTGAAGCTTTCTTT. The V and J genes are TRBV19 and TRBJ1-1; 7 bases map to TRBD1. After removal of 8 bases from V and 6 bases from J, the junction contained 6 bases not matched to a gene. The CDR3 is made up of 12 amino acids. In germline, CDR1 is LNHDA, CDR2 SQIVND (reference sequence).

V usage is TRBV2 and J usage is TRBJ1-2, with TRBD1 identical over 10 bases. V was pared by 7 bases and J by 2 bases, with 4 bases of the junction left unmatched. This CDR3 has 14 amino acids. CDR1 and CDR2 from the germline V gene are SNHLY and FYNNEI. The CDR3 sequence is CASIRQGANYGYTF. CDR3 in DNA: TGTGCCAGCATCCGACAGGGGGCAAACTATGGCTACACCTTC.

This chain links TRBV7-3 with TRBJ2-1; tentative D call: TRBD2 (5 bases). CDR3 size: 17 residues. Looked up from germline, CDR1 is SGHTA and CDR2 is FQGTGA. V was shortened by 5 bases and J by 0 bases, with 17 bases between the two germline ends. The CDR3 nucleotides read TGTGCCAGCAGCCCCGTGAGCGGCACGAGCTCCTACAATGAGCAGTTCTTC. Translating it yields CASSPVSGTSSYNEQFF.

V and J are TRBV30 and TRBJ1-1, with a weak D call TRBD1 (5 bases). The CDR3 runs 14 residues. Between the trimmed V and J ends, which lost 3 bases and 5 bases, there was a span of 16 bases. The germline V gene encodes CDR1 GTSNPN and CDR2 SVGIG (reference sequence). The CDR3: CAWSKGWVETEAFF. In nucleotides, the CDR3 is TGTGCCTGGAGCAAGGGGTGGGTGGAGACTGAAGCTTTCTTT. The full variable domain, its missing parts supplied by reference TRBV30 and TRBJ1-1, is SQTIHQWPATLVQPVGSPLSLECTVEGTSNPNLYWYRQAAGRGLQLLFYSVGIGQISSEVPQNLSASRPQDRQFILSSKKLLLSDSGFYLCAWSKGWVETEAFFGQGTRLTVV.

The J gene is TRBJ1-2, the V gene TRBV2, with a weak D call TRBD1 (5 bases). Trimming took 8 bases from V and 8 from J, leaving 18 bases between them. The CDR3 contains 13 residues. Per germline, CDR1 SNHLY and CDR2 FYNNEI. The chain's CDR3 is CASSTSGEGGYTF. CDR3 DNA sequence: TGTGCCAGCTCTACGTCGGGGGAAGGAGGCTACACCTTC.

This clone came up once. The chain employs TRBV10-2 and TRBJ2-2; weak D call: TRBD2 (5 bases). V was pared by 0 bases and J by 4 bases, with 21 bases between. This CDR3 comprises 19 residues. Germline loops: CDR1 WSHSY, CDR2 SAAADI. CDR3 protein: CASSESWLRPGISTGELFF. In DNA, the CDR3 is TGCGCCAGCAGTGAGTCGTGGTTGCGCCCCGGGATCAGCACCGGGGAGCTGTTTTTT.